The sequence of this TCR beta chain was determined in a study of regulatory T cells in long-lasting Graves disease. In its sample, this clonotype was seen a few times. Between the trimmed V and J ends, which lost 4 bases and 6 bases, there was a span of 15 bases. The CDR3 covers 14 residues. Germline V lookup: CDR1 LNHDA, CDR2 SQIVND (reference sequence). Both iRepertoire HTBI primers and Arm-PCR of CDR3 regions were used to build the TCR beta libraries. TCRdb independently ran MiXCR on the multiplex PCR reads; one entry per CDR3 protein. This table holds 400,000 to 450,000 distinct CDR3 sequences, approximately 15% found once. Time point given: newly diagnosed GD, antithyroid drugs for less than 3 months. The authors made the TCR library using RNA they extracted from PBMCs. In addition, the sample was reused for a study of T cells in Graves' hyperthyroidism and ophthalmopathy. From that paper: In making diagnoses, clinical symptoms, serum thyroxine and TRAb, thyroid ultrasound and orbital computed tomography were all used. Appearing also in blood were most of the thyroid clonotypes expanded above 0.001. Ophthalmopathy got predicted by the model a median 6.5 months before its onset.

The chain combines TRBV19 with TRBJ1-2; D is possibly TRBD1 (6 bases). The sequenced sample was peripheral blood mononuclear cells (PBMCs), obtained at new diagnosis, from a patient treated with antithyroid drugs. The sequence was collected from a woman aged 25 to 39 with Graves disease. The CDR3 DNA reads TGTGCCAGTAGTAGTCGGGGGCGCACCCATGGCTACACCTTC. Protein sequence: CASSSRGRTHGYTF.